A selection of T cell receptor beta chains follows, all from one sample in a study of CD8+ T cells in alopecia areata. Measured with immunoSEQ multiplex PCR; TCRdb has only the in-frame clones, and not every one. The repertoire consists of 150,000 to 160,000 clones, with around half occurring once and the leading ten covering 19%. The starting material was CD8+ T cells sorted from blood, obtained at week 0. The receptor set was obtained from a human donor with alopecia areata. Each CDR3 is given with its conserved first and last residue. The order of the fields is J gene, CDR3 length, V gene, CDR3 protein.

J: TRBJ2-2
length: 17
V: TRBV13
CDR3: CASSLTAADKDTGELFF

J: TRBJ1-2
length: 14
V: TRBV30
CDR3: CAWSVPGLSYGYTF

J: TRBJ1-4
length: 16
V: TRBV4-3
CDR3: CASSQDGGWDGEKLFF

J: TRBJ1-1
length: 13
V: TRBV6-6
CDR3: CASSGRENTEAFF

J: TRBJ1-1
length: 14
V: TRBV5-6
CDR3: CASSYSHGATEAFF

J: TRBJ1-4
length: 14
V: TRBV25-1
CDR3: CASSATELNEKLFF

J: TRBJ2-3
length: 15
V: TRBV4-3
CDR3: CASSQAAGSTDTQYF

J: TRBJ1-2
length: 14
V: TRBV13
CDR3: CASSLFQTDYGYTF

J: TRBJ1-2
length: 13
V: TRBV2
CDR3: CASGDRGNYGYTF

J: TRBJ1-2
length: 12
V: TRBV11-2
CDR3: CASRGGDYGYTF

J: TRBJ1-1
length: 13
V: TRBV30
CDR3: CAWSVSWNTEAFF

J: TRBJ2-3
length: 15
V: TRBV10-3
CDR3: CAISPSSGGPDTQYF

J: TRBJ1-1
length: 13
V: TRBV5-6
CDR3: CASSPQGYTEAFF